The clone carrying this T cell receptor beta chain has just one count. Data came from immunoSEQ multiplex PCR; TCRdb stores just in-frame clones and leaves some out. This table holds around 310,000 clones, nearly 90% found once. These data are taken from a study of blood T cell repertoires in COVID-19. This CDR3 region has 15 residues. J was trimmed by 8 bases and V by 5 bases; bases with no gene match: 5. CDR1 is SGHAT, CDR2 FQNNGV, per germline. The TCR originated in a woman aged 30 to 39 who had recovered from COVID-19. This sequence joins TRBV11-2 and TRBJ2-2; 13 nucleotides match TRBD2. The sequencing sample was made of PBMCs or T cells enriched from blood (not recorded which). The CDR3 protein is CASSPGTSGIGELFF. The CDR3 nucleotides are TGTGCCAGCAGCCCCGGGACTAGCGGGATAGGGGAGCTGTTTTTT.